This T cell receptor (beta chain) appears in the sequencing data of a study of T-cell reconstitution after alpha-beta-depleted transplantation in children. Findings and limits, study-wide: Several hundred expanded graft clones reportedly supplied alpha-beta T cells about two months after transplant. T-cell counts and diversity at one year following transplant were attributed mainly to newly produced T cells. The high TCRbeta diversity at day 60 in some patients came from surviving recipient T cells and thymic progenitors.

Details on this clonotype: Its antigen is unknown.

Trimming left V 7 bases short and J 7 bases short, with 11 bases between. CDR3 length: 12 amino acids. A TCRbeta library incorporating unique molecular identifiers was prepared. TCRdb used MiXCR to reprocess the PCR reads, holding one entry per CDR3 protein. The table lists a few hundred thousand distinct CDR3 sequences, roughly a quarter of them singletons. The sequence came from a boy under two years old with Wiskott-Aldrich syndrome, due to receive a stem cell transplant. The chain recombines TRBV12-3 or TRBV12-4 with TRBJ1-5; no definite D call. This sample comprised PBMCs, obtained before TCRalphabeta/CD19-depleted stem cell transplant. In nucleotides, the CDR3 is TGTGCCAGCACTGTACGTGCACAGCCCCAGCATTTT. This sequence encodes CASTVRAQPQHF.